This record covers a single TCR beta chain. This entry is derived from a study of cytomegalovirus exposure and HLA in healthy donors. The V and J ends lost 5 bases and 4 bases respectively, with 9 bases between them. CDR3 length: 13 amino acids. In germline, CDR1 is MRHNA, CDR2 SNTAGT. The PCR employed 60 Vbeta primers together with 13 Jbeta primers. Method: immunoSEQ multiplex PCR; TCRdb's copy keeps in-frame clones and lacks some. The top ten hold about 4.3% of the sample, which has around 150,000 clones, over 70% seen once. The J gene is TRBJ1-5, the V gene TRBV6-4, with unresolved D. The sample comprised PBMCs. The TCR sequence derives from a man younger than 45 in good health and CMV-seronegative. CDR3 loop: CASSRDRNQPQHF. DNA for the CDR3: TGTGCCAGCAGTCGGGATCGTAATCAGCCCCAGCATTTT.